These 15 T cell receptor beta chains were sequenced from one sample in a study of a mutant IDH1 vaccine in newly diagnosed glioma. Stated time point: week 35, safety follow-up. Every single dose of the vaccine, 300 ug of mutant IDH1 20-mer peptide, came with topical imiquimod. Method: immunoSEQ multiplex PCR; TCRdb's copy keeps in-frame clones and lacks some. The sample includes some 50,000 clones, around 92% of them seen just once. These receptors' antigens are unknown. The specimen comprised PBMCs, sampled from a glioma patient whose treatment included an IDH1 peptide vaccine. These receptors originate from a man aged 50 or older with glioma.

The chain uses TRBV5-4 and TRBJ2-5; 10 bases are shared with TRBD1. The germline gives CDR1 SGHNT, CDR2 YYREEE (reference sequence). The CDR3 contains 17 residues. After removal of 4 bases from V and 1 base from J, the junction contained 10 bases not matched to a gene. The CDR3 sequence: CASSPGTGAFRQETQYF. The CDR3 bases are TGTGCCAGCAGCCCCGGGACAGGGGCATTCCGCCAAGAGACCCAGTACTTC.

The chain combines TRBV7-8 with TRBJ1-4; no firm D call. CDR1 SGHVS and CDR2 FQNEAQ come from the germline V gene. CDR3 size: 14 residues. Between the trimmed V and J ends, which lost 3 bases and 4 bases, there was a span of 9 bases. The CDR3 is CASSFGYGNEKLFF. The CDR3 region has the DNA TGTGCCAGCAGCTTCGGGTATGGTAATGAAAAACTGTTTTTT.

V gene TRBV28 combines with J gene TRBJ2-7; D gene uncertain. The CDR3 consists of 11 residues. The V gene lost 4 bases and the J gene lost 9 bases, with 10 bases spanning the gap. Germline V gene data show CDR1 as MDHEN and CDR2 as SYDVKM. CDR3 loop: CASSSGRPQYF. CDR3 DNA: TGTGCCAGCAGTTCCGGCAGGCCGCAGTACTTC.

This chain joins TRBV30 and TRBJ2-7; possible D gene TRBD2, 5 bases. The CDR3 contains 12 residues. Per germline, CDR1 GTSNPN and CDR2 SVGIG (reference sequence). The V end was cut by 7 bases, the J end by 1 base, with 11 bases between. The CDR3 region has the DNA TGTGCCTTGAGCGGAACTTCCTACGAGCAGTACTTC. It yields the protein CALSGTSYEQYF.

The rearrangement links TRBV27 to TRBJ2-3, with TRBD1 as a possible D gene (6 bases). The CDR3 has 16 amino acids. The ends were cut back, 3 bases at V and 0 bases at J, with 13 bases in the middle. The V gene's germline CDR1 is MNHEY and CDR2 SMNVEV (reference sequence). CDR3 protein: CASSFGTTSSTDTQYF. The DNA of the CDR3 is TGTGCCAGCAGTTTCGGGACAACTTCGAGCACAGATACGCAGTATTTT.

The chain has TRBV5-1 and TRBJ2-1, with D tentatively TRBD1 or TRBD2 (5 bases each). Germline loops: CDR1 SGHRS, CDR2 YFSETQ. This CDR3 has 15 amino acids. V lost 4 bases and J 4 bases, leaving 15 bases between the germline ends. For the CDR3, the DNA is TGCGCCAGCAGCCCCCGGGACGGTGAATACAATGAGCAGTTCTTC. Translated, it gives CASSPRDGEYNEQFF.

J is TRBJ1-1 and V is TRBV9; D call uncertain. CDR3 length: 15 amino acids. CDR1 SGDLS and CDR2 YYNGEE come from the germline V gene. Trimming took off 3 bases at V and 5 bases at J, with 17 bases between the two ends. The CDR3 bases are TGTGCCAGCAGCGCTACTCCTCACGGAAGAACTGAAGCTTTCTTT. Protein product: CASSATPHGRTEAFF.

The CDR3 protein is CASSQDRLGYRKAFF. Here the CDR3 DNA reads TGCGCCAGCAGCCAAGATAGGTTAGGGTACCGGAAAGCTTTCTTT. The chain couples TRBV4-1 to TRBJ1-1; no firm D call. The CDR3 spans 15 residues. With 0 bases removed from V and 9 bases from J, the gap between germline ends came to 17 bases. CDR1 MGHRA and CDR2 YSYEKL come from the germline V gene.

This chain links TRBV28 with TRBJ2-2; the match to TRBD1 covers 7 bases. The ends lost 4 bases at V and 15 bases at J; junction bases unmatched: 11. Germline CDR1 reads MDHEN; CDR2 reads SYDVKM. The CDR3 has 13 amino acids. CDR3 sequence (DNA): TGTGCCAGCAGTTCAACAGGGGTCCCGGCTGTGTTTTTT. This encodes CASSSTGVPAVFF.

In DNA form, the CDR3 reads TGTGCCAGCTCACCACGGGAGAGGACACCGAACACCGGGGAGCTGTTTTTT. Protein: CASSPRERTPNTGELFF. The chain links TRBV18 to TRBJ2-2; possibly TRBD1 or TRBD2 for D (5 bases each). Germline CDR1 KGHSH, CDR2 LQKENI. V lost 1 base to trimming and J lost 0 bases, with 12 bases between them. The CDR3 contains 17 residues.

This clone was detected only a few times. The CDR3 reads CASSESVNNEQFF. CDR3 sequence (DNA): TGTGCCAGCAGTGAGAGCGTAAACAATGAGCAGTTCTTC. V usage is TRBV6-4 and J usage is TRBJ2-1; no firm D call. The length of the CDR3 is 13 residues. CDR1 and CDR2 (germline): MRHNA, SNTAGT. The germline V and J ends were trimmed by 3 bases and 5 bases, with 8 bases remaining between them.

This chain links TRBV7-9 with TRBJ1-1, with D possibly TRBD1 on 5 matching bases. The ends were cut back, 5 bases at V and 1 base at J, with 14 bases in the middle. CDR1 SEHNR and CDR2 FQNEAQ come from the germline V gene (reference sequence). The CDR3 spans 15 residues. CDR3 sequence: CASSTHRGTNTEAFF. The CDR3 DNA is TGTGCCAGCAGCACCCACAGAGGGACGAACACTGAAGCTTTCTTT.

The chain joins TRBV2 to TRBJ1-1; 9 bases are a match to TRBD1. Germline V gene sequence: CDR1 SNHLY, CDR2 FYNNEI. The CDR3 extends over 16 amino acids. V lost 0 bases to trimming and J lost 1 base; unmatched junction nucleotides: 3. This chain's CDR3 is CASSEAGTGPNTEAFF. The CDR3 nucleotides are TGTGCCAGCAGTGAAGCCGGGACAGGGCCGAACACTGAAGCTTTCTTT.

The rearrangement uses TRBV5-1 and TRBJ2-7; the D gene is possibly TRBD1 (6 bases). Germline V gives CDR1 SGHRS, CDR2 YFSETQ. Trimming left V 4 bases short and J 3 bases short, with 11 bases between. The CDR3 covers 13 residues. The CDR3 reads CASSRKQGYEQYF. The DNA for the CDR3 is TGCGCCAGCAGCCGCAAACAGGGCTACGAGCAGTACTTC.

The V gene is TRBV28, the J gene TRBJ1-1, with 8 bases identical to TRBD1. V shed 4 bases and J 1 base; nucleotides not matched to a gene: 2. The CDR3 has 14 amino acids. Per the germline V gene, CDR1 is MDHEN and CDR2 is SYDVKM. The CDR3 nucleotides read TGTGCCAGCAGTTGGGGACAGGAGAACACTGAAGCTTTCTTT. Translating it yields CASSWGQENTEAFF.